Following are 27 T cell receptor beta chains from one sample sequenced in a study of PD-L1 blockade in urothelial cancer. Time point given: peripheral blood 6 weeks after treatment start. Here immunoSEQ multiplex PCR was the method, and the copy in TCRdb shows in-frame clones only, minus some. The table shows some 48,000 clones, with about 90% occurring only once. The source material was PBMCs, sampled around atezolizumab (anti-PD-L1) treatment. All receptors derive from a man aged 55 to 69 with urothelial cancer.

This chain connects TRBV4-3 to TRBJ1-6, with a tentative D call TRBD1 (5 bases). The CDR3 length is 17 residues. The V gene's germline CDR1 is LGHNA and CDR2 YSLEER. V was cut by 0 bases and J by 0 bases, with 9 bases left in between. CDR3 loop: CASSQDLQGSYNSPLHF. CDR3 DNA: TGCGCCAGCAGCCAAGACCTCCAGGGCTCCTATAATTCACCCCTCCACTTT.

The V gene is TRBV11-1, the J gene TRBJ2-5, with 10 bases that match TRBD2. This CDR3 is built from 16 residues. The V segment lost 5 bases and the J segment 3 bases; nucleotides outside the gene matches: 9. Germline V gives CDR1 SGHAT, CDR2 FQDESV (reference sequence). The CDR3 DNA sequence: TGTGCCAGCAGCCACTCTTTTAGCGGGGGGAAAGAGACCCAGTACTTC. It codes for CASSHSFSGGKETQYF.

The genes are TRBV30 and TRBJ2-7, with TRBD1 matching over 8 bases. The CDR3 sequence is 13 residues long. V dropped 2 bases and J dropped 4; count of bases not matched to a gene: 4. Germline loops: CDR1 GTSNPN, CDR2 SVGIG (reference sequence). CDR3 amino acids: CAWSPGTGYEQYF. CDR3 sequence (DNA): TGTGCCTGGAGTCCCGGGACAGGTTACGAGCAGTACTTC.

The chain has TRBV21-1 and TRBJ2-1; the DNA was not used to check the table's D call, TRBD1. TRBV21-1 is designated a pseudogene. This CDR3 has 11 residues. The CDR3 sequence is CASSTTCEQFF. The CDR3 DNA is TGTGCCAGCAGCACGACATGCGAGCAGTTCTTC.

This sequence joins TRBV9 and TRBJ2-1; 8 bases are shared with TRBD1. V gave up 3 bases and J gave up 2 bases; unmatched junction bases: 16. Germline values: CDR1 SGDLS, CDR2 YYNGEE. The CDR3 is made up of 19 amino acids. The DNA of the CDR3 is TGTGCCAGCAGCGCCTCAACTATCTCCAGGGGGCAGACCTACAATGAGCAGTTCTTC. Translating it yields CASSASTISRGQTYNEQFF.

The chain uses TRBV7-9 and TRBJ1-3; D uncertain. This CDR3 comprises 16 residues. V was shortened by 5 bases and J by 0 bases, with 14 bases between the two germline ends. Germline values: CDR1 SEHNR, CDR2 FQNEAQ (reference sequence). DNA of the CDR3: TGTGCCAGCAGCCCCCGTGACACGAGCTCTGGAAACACCATATATTTT. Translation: CASSPRDTSSGNTIYF.

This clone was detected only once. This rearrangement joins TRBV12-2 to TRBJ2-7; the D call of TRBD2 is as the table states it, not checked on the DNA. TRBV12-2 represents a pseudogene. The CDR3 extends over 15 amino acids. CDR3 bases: TGTGCAAGTCGCACTAACCCGGGGTATCTGAGCGAGCAGTACTTC. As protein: CASRTNPGYLSEQYF.

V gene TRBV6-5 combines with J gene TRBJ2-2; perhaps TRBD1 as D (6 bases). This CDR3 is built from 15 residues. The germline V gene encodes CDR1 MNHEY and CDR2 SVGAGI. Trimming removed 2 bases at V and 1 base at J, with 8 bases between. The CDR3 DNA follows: TGTGCCAGCAGTTACAACAGGGTGAACACCGGGGAGCTGTTTTTT. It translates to CASSYNRVNTGELFF.

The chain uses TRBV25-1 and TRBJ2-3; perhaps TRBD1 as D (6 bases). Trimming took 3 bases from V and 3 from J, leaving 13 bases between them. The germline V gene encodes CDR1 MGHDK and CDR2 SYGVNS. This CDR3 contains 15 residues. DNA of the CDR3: TGTGCCAGCAGTGATCAGGGGATTGGTACAGATACGCAGTATTTT. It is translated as CASSDQGIGTDTQYF.

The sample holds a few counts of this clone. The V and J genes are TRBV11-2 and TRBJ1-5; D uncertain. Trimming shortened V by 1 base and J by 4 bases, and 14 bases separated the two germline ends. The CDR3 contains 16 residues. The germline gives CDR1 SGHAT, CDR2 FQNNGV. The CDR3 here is CASSLGWEGFNQPQHF. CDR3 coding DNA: TGTGCCAGCAGCTTAGGGTGGGAGGGCTTTAATCAGCCCCAGCATTTT. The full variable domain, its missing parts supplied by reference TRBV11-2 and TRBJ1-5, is EAGVAQSPRYKIIEKRQSVAFWCNPISGHATLYWYQQILGQGPKLLIQFQNNGVVDDSQLPKDRFSAERLKGVDSTLKIQPAKLEDSAVYLCASSLGWEGFNQPQHFGDGTRLSIL.

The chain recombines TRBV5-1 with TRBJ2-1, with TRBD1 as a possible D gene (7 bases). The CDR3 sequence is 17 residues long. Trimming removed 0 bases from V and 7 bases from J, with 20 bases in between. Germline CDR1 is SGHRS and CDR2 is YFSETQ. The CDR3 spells CASSLDFTGRGVNEQFF. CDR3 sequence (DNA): TGCGCCAGCAGCTTGGATTTTACTGGCAGGGGGGTAAATGAGCAGTTCTTC. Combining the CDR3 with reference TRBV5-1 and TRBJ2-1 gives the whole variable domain KAGVTQTPRYLIKTRGQQVTLSCSPISGHRSVSWYQQTPGQGLQFLFEYFSETQRNKGNFPGRFSGRQFSNSRSEMNVSTLELGDSALYLCASSLDFTGRGVNEQFFGPGTRLTVL.

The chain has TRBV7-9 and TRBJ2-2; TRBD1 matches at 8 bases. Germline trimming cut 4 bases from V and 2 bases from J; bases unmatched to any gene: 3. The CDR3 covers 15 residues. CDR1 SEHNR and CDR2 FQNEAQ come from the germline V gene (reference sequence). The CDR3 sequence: CASSSGQVNTGELFF. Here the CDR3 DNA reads TGTGCCAGCAGCTCGGGACAGGTTAACACCGGGGAGCTGTTTTTT.

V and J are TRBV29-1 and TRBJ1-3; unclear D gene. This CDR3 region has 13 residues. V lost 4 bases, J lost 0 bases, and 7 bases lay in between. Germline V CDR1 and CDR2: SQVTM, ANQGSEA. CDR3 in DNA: TGCAGCGTTGGGTCTAGCTCTGGAAACACCATATATTTT. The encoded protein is CSVGSSSGNTIYF.

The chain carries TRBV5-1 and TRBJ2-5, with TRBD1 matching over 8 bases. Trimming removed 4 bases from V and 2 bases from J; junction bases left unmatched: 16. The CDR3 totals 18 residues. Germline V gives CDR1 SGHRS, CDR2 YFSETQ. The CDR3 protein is CASSVNPSGTGTQETQYF. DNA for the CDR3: TGCGCCAGCAGCGTAAATCCCTCCGGGACAGGAACGCAAGAGACCCAGTACTTC.

CDR3 sequence (DNA): TGTGCCAGCAGCTTGAATTCAGGGCCCTACTATGGCTACACCTTC. The encoded protein is CASSLNSGPYYGYTF. The chain recombines TRBV5-4 with TRBJ1-2, with D maybe TRBD1 (5 bases). The CDR3 loop spans 15 amino acids. Looked up from germline, CDR1 is SGHNT and CDR2 is YYREEE (reference sequence). Trimming pared 1 base from V and 3 bases from J, leaving 13 bases between.

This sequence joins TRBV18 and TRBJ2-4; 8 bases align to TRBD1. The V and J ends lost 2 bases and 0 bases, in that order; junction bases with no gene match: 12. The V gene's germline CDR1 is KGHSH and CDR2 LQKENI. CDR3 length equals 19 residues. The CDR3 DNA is TGTGCCAGCTCACCAATTGGACAGGGCCGTGGAATAGCCAAAAACATTCAGTACTTC. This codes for CASSPIGQGRGIAKNIQYF.

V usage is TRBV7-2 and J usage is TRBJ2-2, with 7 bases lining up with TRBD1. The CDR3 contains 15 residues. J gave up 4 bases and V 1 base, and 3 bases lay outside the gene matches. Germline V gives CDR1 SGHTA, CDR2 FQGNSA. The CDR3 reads CASSLVGTVTGELFF. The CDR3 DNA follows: TGTGCCAGCAGCTTAGTTGGGACAGTCACCGGGGAGCTGTTTTTT.

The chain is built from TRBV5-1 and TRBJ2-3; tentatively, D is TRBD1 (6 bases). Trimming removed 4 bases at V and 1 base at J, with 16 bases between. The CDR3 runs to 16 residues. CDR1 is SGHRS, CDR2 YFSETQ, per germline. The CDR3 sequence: CASSPGARQGTDTQYF. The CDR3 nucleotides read TGCGCCAGCAGCCCGGGTGCGCGACAGGGCACAGATACGCAGTATTTT.

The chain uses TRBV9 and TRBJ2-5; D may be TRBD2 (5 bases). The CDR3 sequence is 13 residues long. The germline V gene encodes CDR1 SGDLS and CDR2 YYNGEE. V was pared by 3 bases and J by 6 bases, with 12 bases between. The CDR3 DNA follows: TGTGCCAGCAGCGCGGACTTGAGACAGACCCAGTACTTC. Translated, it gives CASSADLRQTQYF.

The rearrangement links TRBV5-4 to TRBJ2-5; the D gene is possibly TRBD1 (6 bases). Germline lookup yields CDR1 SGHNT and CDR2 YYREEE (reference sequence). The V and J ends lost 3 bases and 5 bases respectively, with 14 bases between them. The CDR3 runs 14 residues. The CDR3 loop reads CASSWKGGWETQYF. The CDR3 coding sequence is TGTGCCAGCAGCTGGAAAGGGGGTTGGGAGACCCAGTACTTC.

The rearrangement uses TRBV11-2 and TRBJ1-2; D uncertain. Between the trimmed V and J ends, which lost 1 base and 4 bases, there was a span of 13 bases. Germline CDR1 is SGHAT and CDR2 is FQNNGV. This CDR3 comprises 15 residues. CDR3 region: CASSLGGSAVYGYTF. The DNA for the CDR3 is TGTGCCAGCAGCTTAGGTGGGAGTGCGGTCTATGGCTACACCTTC.

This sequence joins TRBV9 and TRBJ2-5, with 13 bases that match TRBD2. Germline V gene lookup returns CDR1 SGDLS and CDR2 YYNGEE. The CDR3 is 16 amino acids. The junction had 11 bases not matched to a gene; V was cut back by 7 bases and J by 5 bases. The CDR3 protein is CASGPTSGGPGETQYF. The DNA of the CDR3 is TGTGCCAGCGGGCCGACTAGCGGGGGGCCCGGTGAGACCCAGTACTTC.

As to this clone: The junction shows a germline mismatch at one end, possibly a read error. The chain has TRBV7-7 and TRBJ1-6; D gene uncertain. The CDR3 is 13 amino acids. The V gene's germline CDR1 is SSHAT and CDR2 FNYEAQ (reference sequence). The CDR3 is CASSLRENSPLHF. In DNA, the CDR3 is TGTGCTAGCAGCTTACGAGAAAATTCACCCCTCCACTTT.

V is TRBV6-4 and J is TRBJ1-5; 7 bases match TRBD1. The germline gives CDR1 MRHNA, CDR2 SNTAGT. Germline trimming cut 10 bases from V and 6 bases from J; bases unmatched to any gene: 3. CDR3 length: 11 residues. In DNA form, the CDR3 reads TGTGCCATTGACAGGGCTCAGCCCCAGCATTTT. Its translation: CAIDRAQPQHF.

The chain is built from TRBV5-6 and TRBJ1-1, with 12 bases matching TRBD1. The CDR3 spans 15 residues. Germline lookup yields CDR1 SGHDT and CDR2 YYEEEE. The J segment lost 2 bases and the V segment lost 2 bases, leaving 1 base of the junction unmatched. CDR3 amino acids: CASSFGTGGNTEAFF. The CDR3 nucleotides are TGTGCCAGCAGCTTTGGGACAGGGGGCAACACTGAAGCTTTCTTT.

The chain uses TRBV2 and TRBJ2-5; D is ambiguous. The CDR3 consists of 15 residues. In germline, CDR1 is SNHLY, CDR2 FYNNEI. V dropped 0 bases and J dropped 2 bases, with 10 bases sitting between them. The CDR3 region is CASSEALTRQETQYF. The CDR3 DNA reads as TGTGCCAGCAGTGAAGCGCTGACACGTCAAGAGACCCAGTACTTC.

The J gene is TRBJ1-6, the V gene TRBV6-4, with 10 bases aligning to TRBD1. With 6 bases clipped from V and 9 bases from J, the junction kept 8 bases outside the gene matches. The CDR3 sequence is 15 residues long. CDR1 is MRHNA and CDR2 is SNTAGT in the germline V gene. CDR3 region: CASRRPGTGASPLHF. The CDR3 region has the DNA TGTGCCAGCAGAAGGCCCGGGACAGGGGCTTCACCCCTCCACTTT.